The sequence of this TCR beta chain was determined in a study of PD-L1 blockade in urothelial cancer. This CDR3 is 19 amino acids long. Trimming took 4 bases from V and 0 from J; bases not matched to a gene: 11. CDR1 is LGHNA, CDR2 YSLEER, per germline. Time point reported: pretreatment peripheral blood. Each PCR contained spiked-in synthetic TCR analog templates. Generated by immunoSEQ multiplex PCR, the TCRdb table keeps only in-frame clones and is missing some. The sample contains about 45,000 clones, roughly 84% of which appear only once. The sequence came from a donor aged 40 or older with urothelial cancer. V gene TRBV4-3 combines with J gene TRBJ2-2, with TRBD2 matching 10 bases. Sample: PBMCs, taken around atezolizumab (anti-PD-L1) treatment. In nucleotides, the CDR3 is TGCGCCAGCAGCCCCCAGGTAGCGGGAGGTGTTTCGAACACCGGGGAGCTGTTTTTT. It codes for CASSPQVAGGVSNTGELFF.